These 21 T cell receptor beta chains originate from one sample sequenced in a study of graft-versus-host responses after intestinal transplantation. These TCRs are of unknown antigen specificity. Sequencing was performed with immunoSEQ multiplex PCR; in TCRdb, only in-frame clones are kept and a portion is missing. The table records around 110,000 clones, 90% of them present only once. The starting material was unstimulated CD4+ T cells sorted from spleen or lymph node cells, obtained before intestinal transplant. The receptors were sampled from a human donor who received an intestinal transplant.

The CDR3 loop is CASSPGTGELFF. Written as DNA, the CDR3 is TGTGCCAGCAGCCCGGGCACCGGGGAGCTGTTTTTT. The chain is built from TRBV25-1 and TRBJ2-2; no reliable D call. The germline gives CDR1 MGHDK, CDR2 SYGVNS. The germline V and J ends were trimmed by 6 bases and 4 bases, with 6 bases remaining between them. CDR3 length: 12 residues.

The chain couples TRBV2 to TRBJ1-5, with TRBD1 matching over 7 bases. The CDR3 is 16 residues long. Germline CDR1 and CDR2: SNHLY and FYNNEI. With 6 bases clipped from V and 0 bases from J, the junction kept 8 bases outside the gene matches. CDR3 coding DNA: TGTGCCAGCAGGCGGGGACAGACTTTTAGCAATCAGCCCCAGCATTTT. This encodes CASRRGQTFSNQPQHF.

This chain uses TRBV10-2 with TRBJ1-6; D possibly corresponds to TRBD1 (5 bases). Germline loops: CDR1 WSHSY, CDR2 SAAADI. V dropped 2 bases and J dropped 10 bases, with 12 bases sitting between them. CDR3 length: 14 amino acids. CDR3 sequence reads: CASSERGYGSPLHF. The CDR3 DNA sequence: TGCGCCAGCAGTGAGAGGGGATACGGGTCACCCCTCCACTTT.

The chain uses TRBV18 and TRBJ2-2; 13 positions agree with TRBD2. Unmatched junction bases numbered 7, after V lost 3 bases and J lost 0 bases. The germline gives CDR1 KGHSH, CDR2 LQKENI. The CDR3 length is 19 residues. The CDR3 nucleotides read TGTGCCAGCTCACCCTTGGGACTAGCGGGGCCGCCGAACACCGGGGAGCTGTTTTTT. It codes for CASSPLGLAGPPNTGELFF. The full variable domain, with the rest looked up from reference TRBV18 and TRBJ2-2, is NAGVMQNPRHLVRRRGQEARLRCSPMKGHSHVYWYRQLPEEGLKFMVYLQKENIIDESGMPKERFSAEFPKEGPSILRIQQVVRGDSAAYFCASSPLGLAGPPNTGELFFGEGSRLTVL.

The rearrangement joins TRBV9 to TRBJ1-1; 8 bases line up with TRBD1. The V segment lost 0 bases and the J segment 4 bases; nucleotides outside the gene matches: 5. This CDR3 region has 15 residues. Germline lookup yields CDR1 SGDLS and CDR2 YYNGEE. The CDR3, as DNA: TGTGCCAGCAGCGTAGTAGGAACAGGGGGCACTGAAGCTTTCTTT. It yields the protein CASSVVGTGGTEAFF.

The rearrangement links TRBV18 to TRBJ2-3; weak D call: TRBD1 (5 bases). Germline CDR1 and CDR2: KGHSH and LQKENI. V was shortened by 3 bases and J by 0 bases, with 10 bases between the two germline ends. CDR3 size: 15 residues. The DNA for the CDR3 is TGTGCCAGCTCACCCTATGCAGGGAGCACAGATACGCAGTATTTT. Translation: CASSPYAGSTDTQYF. Full variable domain (outside the CDR3, taken from reference TRBV18 and TRBJ2-3): NAGVMQNPRHLVRRRGQEARLRCSPMKGHSHVYWYRQLPEEGLKFMVYLQKENIIDESGMPKERFSAEFPKEGPSILRIQQVVRGDSAAYFCASSPYAGSTDTQYFGPGTRLTVL.

The rearrangement joins TRBV4-2 to TRBJ1-1; D gene ambiguous. Germline CDR1 LGHNA, CDR2 YNFKEQ. Between the trimmed V and J ends, which lost 2 bases and 5 bases, there was a span of 12 bases. The CDR3 has 14 amino acids. CDR3: CASSQRGRDTEAFF. CDR3 nucleotides: TGTGCCAGCAGCCAACGGGGAAGGGATACTGAAGCTTTCTTT.

The chain joins TRBV6-5 to TRBJ2-1; TRBD2 matches 9 bases. CDR3 length: 15 amino acids. The V segment lost 6 bases and the J segment 3 bases; nucleotides outside the gene matches: 6. Germline values: CDR1 MNHEY, CDR2 SVGAGI. The CDR3 DNA is TGTGCCAGCAGGCCGGCGACTAGCGGCTACAATGAGCAGTTCTTC. The encoded protein is CASRPATSGYNEQFF.

This clone came up once. This sequence joins TRBV5-1 and TRBJ2-1; 8 nucleotides match TRBD1. This CDR3 contains 18 residues. Trimming took 0 bases from V and 4 from J; bases not matched to a gene: 12. The germline CDR1 and CDR2 sequences are SGHRS and YFSETQ. The CDR3 coding sequence is TGCGCCAGCAGCTTGGGAACGGGACAGGTGGGGTGGTACAATGAGCAGTTCTTC. Protein: CASSLGTGQVGWYNEQFF. Combining the CDR3 with reference TRBV5-1 and TRBJ2-1 gives the whole variable domain KAGVTQTPRYLIKTRGQQVTLSCSPISGHRSVSWYQQTPGQGLQFLFEYFSETQRNKGNFPGRFSGRQFSNSRSEMNVSTLELGDSALYLCASSLGTGQVGWYNEQFFGPGTRLTVL.

The rearrangement uses TRBV7-9 and TRBJ2-1, with TRBD2 matching over 13 bases. The germline gives CDR1 SEHNR, CDR2 FQNEAQ (reference sequence). The CDR3 covers 15 residues. V lost 5 bases to trimming and J lost 9 bases; unmatched junction nucleotides: 7. CDR3 bases: TGTGCCAGCAGCATACTAGCGGGGGGGCTTGGTGAGCAGTTCTTC. Translation: CASSILAGGLGEQFF. Combining the CDR3 with reference TRBV7-9 and TRBJ2-1 gives the whole variable domain DTGVSQNPRHKITKRGQNVTFRCDPISEHNRLYWYRQTLGQGPEFLTYFQNEAQLEKSRLLSDRFSAERPKGSFSTLEIQRTEQGDSAMYLCASSILAGGLGEQFFGPGTRLTVL.

This chain connects TRBV5-5 to TRBJ2-3; 8 bases align to TRBD1. In germline, CDR1 is SGHKS, CDR2 YYEKEE (reference sequence). The trim removed 4 bases at V and 3 bases at J, leaving 7 bases unmatched. This CDR3 region has 15 residues. Written as DNA, the CDR3 is TGTGCCAGCAGCAACAGGGGGGAGAGGACAGATACGCAGTATTTT. This translates into CASSNRGERTDTQYF.

The chain uses TRBV6-5 and TRBJ2-1, with D possibly being TRBD2 (5 bases). CDR1 is MNHEY and CDR2 is SVGAGI in the germline V gene. With 4 bases removed from V and 0 bases from J, the gap between germline ends came to 13 bases. The CDR3 sequence is 16 residues long. The chain's CDR3 is CASSSPVRGSYNEQFF. The CDR3 coding sequence is TGTGCCAGCAGTTCGCCTGTCCGGGGCTCCTACAATGAGCAGTTCTTC.

The chain joins TRBV5-6 to TRBJ2-5; possibly TRBD2 for D (6 bases). Germline V CDR1 and CDR2: SGHDT, YYEEEE. This CDR3 is built from 14 residues. V was clipped by 4 bases and J by 5 bases, with 15 bases between them. This CDR3 reads CASSQGGVGETQYF. CDR3 coding DNA: TGTGCCAGCAGCCAGGGAGGAGTCGGGGAGACCCAGTACTTC.

This sequence joins TRBV5-1 and TRBJ2-1, with D possibly TRBD2 on 6 matching bases. This CDR3 is 11 amino acids long. Germline CDR1 reads SGHRS; CDR2 reads YFSETQ. The V end was cut by 5 bases, the J end by 9 bases, with 9 bases between. Here the CDR3 reads CASREGGEQFF. As DNA, the CDR3 is TGCGCCAGCAGGGAGGGAGGTGAGCAGTTCTTC.

J is TRBJ2-1 and V is TRBV5-1; a weak D match, TRBD2 (6 bases). Trimming left V 3 bases short and J 7 bases short, with 14 bases between. Germline lookup yields CDR1 SGHRS and CDR2 YFSETQ. The CDR3 has 14 amino acids. This chain's CDR3 is CASSWRGRENEQFF. In nucleotides, the CDR3 is TGCGCCAGCAGCTGGAGGGGCAGGGAGAATGAGCAGTTCTTC.

This chain connects TRBV6-6 to TRBJ1-5; D might be TRBD1 (5 bases). Trimming cost V 5 bases and J 4 bases, with 18 bases left between them. The V gene's germline CDR1 is MNHNY and CDR2 SVGAGI (reference sequence). The CDR3 is 16 residues long. In DNA, the CDR3 is TGTGCCAGCAGTCTCTCGACGGGGGGATCTAATCAGCCCCAGCATTTT. Protein sequence: CASSLSTGGSNQPQHF.

The rearrangement uses TRBV7-8 and TRBJ1-2; no definite D call. This CDR3 region has 12 residues. Trimming cost V 10 bases and J 4 bases, with 13 bases left between them. Germline lookup yields CDR1 SGHVS and CDR2 FQNEAQ. The CDR3 DNA reads as TGTGCCACGGAGAGGGTCCTCTATGGCTACACCTTC. Translating it yields CATERVLYGYTF.

The J gene is TRBJ1-2, the V gene TRBV7-2, with a possible D match to TRBD1 (5 bases). The CDR3 extends over 15 amino acids. Trimming took 1 base from V and 3 from J, leaving 12 bases between them. Germline CDR1 is SGHTA and CDR2 is FQGNSA. CDR3 coding DNA: TGTGCCAGCAGCTTAGACGTAGGGGCGGACTATGGCTACACCTTC. Protein product: CASSLDVGADYGYTF.

The chain is built from TRBV5-8 and TRBJ2-1; D gene uncertain. Germline CDR1 reads SGHTS; CDR2 reads YDEGEE. Trimming pared 0 bases from V and 1 base from J, leaving 20 bases between. CDR3 length: 19 residues. The CDR3 coding sequence is TGTGCCAGCAGCTTGGGGGTCAAAAAATCCCCTAGGTCCTACAATGAGCAGTTCTTC. Amino acids: CASSLGVKKSPRSYNEQFF. Variable domain in full (rest from reference TRBV5-8 and TRBJ2-1): EAGVTQSPTHLIKTRGQQATLRCSPISGHTSVYWYQQALGLGLQFLLWYDEGEERNRGNFPPRFSGRQFPNYSSELNVNALELEDSALYLCASSLGVKKSPRSYNEQFFGPGTRLTVL.

The rearrangement joins TRBV15 to TRBJ1-5, with D possibly being TRBD1 (5 bases). Germline values: CDR1 LNHNV, CDR2 YYDKDF (reference sequence). This CDR3 region has 18 residues. V lost 5 bases to trimming and J lost 0 bases, with 20 bases between them. The CDR3 loop reads CATSEVLLRTSSNQPQHF. CDR3 bases: TGTGCCACCAGCGAGGTACTGTTGAGGACAAGTAGCAATCAGCCCCAGCATTTT.

This sequence joins TRBV28 and TRBJ2-4, with 7 nucleotides matching TRBD1. The J segment lost 0 bases and the V segment lost 5 bases, leaving 4 bases of the junction unmatched. Germline V gene sequence: CDR1 MDHEN, CDR2 SYDVKM. The CDR3 is made up of 15 amino acids. CDR3 region: CASSGQVVAKNIQYF. The CDR3 DNA sequence: TGTGCCAGCAGTGGACAGGTGGTAGCCAAAAACATTCAGTACTTC.